This TCR beta chain was captured in a study of Graves' ophthalmopathy and Graves' hyperthyroidism. As for the study in general: Blood was drawn at initial diagnosis, before any treatment. Study-wide points: Ophthalmopathy could be told apart from stable hyperthyroidism by a 13-signature model (about 90% sensitivity, around 78% specificity).

This clonotype was seen many times. No antigen is known for it. Ineligible for inclusion were patients with other autoimmune diseases, uncontrolled infections, pregnancy or lactation. V shed 2 bases and J shed 7 bases, with 8 bases lying between them. CDR1 is MNHEY, CDR2 SVGEGT, per germline. CDR3 length: 12 amino acids. The TCR beta CDR3 regions underwent amplification from RNA transcripts. HTBI primers served in a first-round RT-PCR, which a second-round multiplex PCR followed. TCRdb independently ran MiXCR on the multiplex PCR reads; one entry per CDR3 protein. The table lists roughly 400,000 distinct CDR3 sequences, approximately 15% of them singletons, with about 7% in the top ten.

The chain recombines TRBV6-2 or TRBV6-3 with TRBJ1-1; D unresolved. This clonotype was obtained from a young woman with stable Graves' hyperthyroidism. The specimen was peripheral blood. The CDR3 spells CASSYPQLEAFF. Here the CDR3 DNA reads TGTGCCAGCAGTTACCCCCAACTTGAAGCTTTCTTT.